One sample yielded the 19 T cell receptor beta chains listed below, sequenced in a study of blood T cell repertoires in COVID-19. TCRdb's table, derived via immunoSEQ multiplex PCR, lists solely in-frame clones and lacks some. The data show 200,000 to 250,000 clones, with approximately 90% seen just once and 10% held by the top ten. Specimen: PBMCs or T cells enriched from blood (not recorded which). These receptors originate from a man aged 18 to 29 with acute COVID-19.

The rearrangement joins TRBV15 to TRBJ2-5; 7 bases match TRBD1. With V trimmed by 9 bases and J by 5 bases, 15 bases remained unmatched. The germline CDR1 and CDR2 sequences are LNHNV and YYDKDF (reference sequence). CDR3 size: 15 residues. CDR3 nucleotides: TGTGCCACGAGCCACAGGGGTTCTAGGGTGGAGACCCAGTACTTC. It translates to CATSHRGSRVETQYF.

This sequence joins TRBV11-2 and TRBJ2-1; 12 bases are a match to TRBD2. This CDR3 comprises 18 residues. V lost 5 bases, J lost 6 bases, and 14 bases stayed unmatched. In germline, CDR1 is SGHAT, CDR2 FQNNGV. The CDR3 region has the DNA TGTGCCAGCAGCCGGACTAGCGGGGAGCCCATAGGGAGCAATGAGCAGTTCTTC. This sequence encodes CASSRTSGEPIGSNEQFF.

This clone has just a few counts. The V and J genes are TRBV2 and TRBJ2-7; 9 nucleotides agree with TRBD1. Germline V gene sequence: CDR1 SNHLY, CDR2 FYNNEI. The CDR3 totals 14 residues. V lost 2 bases and J lost 9; bases outside the gene matches: 8. The CDR3 spells CASSERDRAGMQYF. The CDR3, as DNA: TGTGCCAGCAGTGAACGGGACAGGGCAGGGATGCAGTACTTC.

The V and J genes are TRBV5-1 and TRBJ2-3; the match to TRBD1 covers 9 bases. V shed 3 bases and J 3 bases; nucleotides not matched to a gene: 2. Germline values: CDR1 SGHRS, CDR2 YFSETQ. The CDR3 sequence is 14 residues long. This chain's CDR3 is CASSWGTGTDTQYF. The CDR3 DNA is TGCGCCAGCAGCTGGGGGACAGGGACAGATACGCAGTATTTT. Combining the CDR3 with reference TRBV5-1 and TRBJ2-3 gives the whole variable domain KAGVTQTPRYLIKTRGQQVTLSCSPISGHRSVSWYQQTPGQGLQFLFEYFSETQRNKGNFPGRFSGRQFSNSRSEMNVSTLELGDSALYLCASSWGTGTDTQYFGPGTRLTVL.

A note on this clone: At one end, the junction sequence differs from germline, possibly due to a read error. V gene TRBV4-2 combines with J gene TRBJ2-1; a possible D gene is TRBD1 (6 bases). This CDR3 has 15 residues. Germline CDR1 and CDR2: LGHNA and YNFKEQ. The CDR3 sequence is CASRQGGGGPGEQFF. The CDR3 DNA follows: TGTGCCAGCAGACAAGGGGGTGGGGGCCCCGGTGAGCAGTTCTTC.

V is TRBV24-1 and J is TRBJ1-5, with TRBD1 matching over 10 bases. V lost 3 bases, J lost 5 bases, and 3 bases stayed unmatched. The CDR3 totals 15 residues. Germline CDR1 reads KGHDR; CDR2 reads SFDVKD. The CDR3 DNA sequence: TGTGCCACCAGTGATCGGACAGGGGGGGATCAGCCCCAGCATTTT. Translation gives CATSDRTGGDQPQHF.

V and J are TRBV27 and TRBJ2-3, with 7 bases that match TRBD1. Germline V gene sequence: CDR1 MNHEY, CDR2 SMNVEV (reference sequence). CDR3 size: 15 residues. V trimming: 3 bases; J trimming: 2 bases; junction bases outside the gene matches: 5. The CDR3 bases are TGTGCCAGCAGTTTCCGGACAGGCTTCACAGATACGCAGTATTTT. This encodes CASSFRTGFTDTQYF.

This chain uses TRBV27 with TRBJ1-1; 10 bases fit TRBD1. The CDR3 is 14 residues long. The ends lost 4 bases at V and 6 bases at J; junction bases unmatched: 5. Germline V gene data show CDR1 as MNHEY and CDR2 as SMNVEV (reference sequence). CDR3 region: CASSYGDRGSEAFF. Written as DNA, the CDR3 is TGTGCCAGCAGTTACGGGGACAGGGGATCTGAAGCTTTCTTT.

This sequence joins TRBV9 and TRBJ2-7; possibly TRBD1 for D (5 bases). CDR3 size: 15 residues. Germline V CDR1 and CDR2: SGDLS, YYNGEE. The V end lost 0 bases, the J end lost 4 bases, and 14 bases lay between the germline ends. The chain's CDR3 is CASSVGGAPEYEQYF. CDR3 sequence (DNA): TGTGCCAGCAGCGTAGGTGGGGCCCCGGAGTACGAGCAGTACTTC. The variable domain in full, with the rest retrieved from reference TRBV9 and TRBJ2-7, is DSGVTQTPKHLITATGQRVTLRCSPRSGDLSVYWYQQSLDQGLQFLIQYYNGEERAKGNILERFSAQQFPDLHSELNLSSLELGDSALYFCASSVGGAPEYEQYFGPGTRLTVT.

The V call is TRBV6-2 or TRBV6-3, the J call TRBJ2-2; D might be TRBD1 (6 bases). The V and J ends lost 6 bases and 0 bases respectively, with 8 bases between them. The CDR3 extends over 14 amino acids. The germline V gene encodes CDR1 MNHEY and CDR2 SVGEGT. DNA of the CDR3: TGTGCCAGCAGCCAGGGGTCGAACACCGGGGAGCTGTTTTTT. Amino acid sequence: CASSQGSNTGELFF.

The chain joins TRBV6-1 to TRBJ2-7; TRBD1 is a possible D gene (5 bases). Trimming took 1 base from V and 0 from J, leaving 13 bases between them. CDR3 length: 16 amino acids. Germline values: CDR1 MNHNS, CDR2 SASEGT. In DNA, the CDR3 is TGTGCCAGCAGTGAAGGTGCAGGGCCCACCTCCTACGAGCAGTACTTC. Amino acids: CASSEGAGPTSYEQYF.

V usage is TRBV7-9 and J usage is TRBJ2-7, with 11 bases identical to TRBD1. Unmatched junction bases numbered 7, after V lost 5 bases and J lost 4 bases. The CDR3 spans 15 residues. Germline V gives CDR1 SEHNR, CDR2 FQNEAQ (reference sequence). In DNA, the CDR3 is TGTGCCAGCAGCGCGACCGGGACAGGGGGATACGAGCAGTACTTC. Amino acids: CASSATGTGGYEQYF.

This clone was seen more than once but under ten times. V and J are TRBV19 and TRBJ1-1, with D unclear. This CDR3 is built from 15 residues. Germline CDR1 LNHDA, CDR2 SQIVND (reference sequence). V dropped 5 bases and J dropped 1 base, with 14 bases sitting between them. CDR3 sequence: CASSGGSFGNTEAFF. Written as DNA, the CDR3 is TGTGCCAGTAGTGGAGGGTCGTTCGGGAACACTGAAGCTTTCTTT.

This rearrangement joins TRBV28 to TRBJ1-2, with D perhaps TRBD1 (6 bases). Trimming stripped 4 bases from V and 6 bases from J, with 12 bases between. This CDR3 has 13 residues. CDR1 MDHEN and CDR2 SYDVKM come from the germline V gene. The DNA of the CDR3 is TGTGCCAGCAGTTCCAACAGGGTCCATGGCTACACCTTC. Protein sequence: CASSSNRVHGYTF.

This clone occurred once. CDR3 sequence reads: CASSFLTDYGYTF. DNA for the CDR3: TGTGCCAGCAGTTTTTTGACAGACTATGGCTACACCTTC. The chain carries TRBV28 and TRBJ1-2; possible D gene TRBD1, 5 bases. The CDR3 is 13 residues long. Germline V CDR1 and CDR2: MDHEN, SYDVKM. V was cut by 3 bases and J by 3 bases, with 8 bases left in between.

This chain connects TRBV6-2 or TRBV6-3 to TRBJ2-1; D remains ambiguous. Between the trimmed V and J ends, which lost 2 bases and 8 bases, there was a span of 13 bases. The CDR3 runs to 14 residues. Looked up from germline, CDR1 is MNHEY and CDR2 is SVGEGT. Here the CDR3 DNA reads TGTGCCAGCAGTTACGCTCGCGGTATGGATGAGCAGTTCTTC. Its protein is CASSYARGMDEQFF.

This sequence joins TRBV7-8 and TRBJ1-5, with 7 bases lining up with TRBD1. Germline V CDR1 and CDR2: SGHVS, FQNEAQ. The CDR3 is 15 amino acids. The V and J ends lost 5 bases and 2 bases, in that order; junction bases with no gene match: 6. CDR3 in amino acids: CASSAAGGRNQPQHF. DNA of the CDR3: TGTGCCAGCAGCGCAGCAGGGGGGCGCAATCAGCCCCAGCATTTT.

This clone has just one count. V gene TRBV28 combines with J gene TRBJ1-5; 10 bases are a match to TRBD1. Germline V CDR1 and CDR2: MDHEN, SYDVKM. The CDR3 contains 13 residues. The junction had 3 bases not matched to a gene; V was cut back by 6 bases and J by 7 bases. The CDR3 protein is CASRTGGTQPQHF. CDR3 sequence (DNA): TGTGCCAGCAGGACAGGGGGCACCCAGCCCCAGCATTTT.

V and J are TRBV14 and TRBJ2-2, with a possible D match to TRBD2 (5 bases). Germline V lookup: CDR1 SGHDN, CDR2 FVKESK. The CDR3 totals 13 residues. The ends were cut back, 0 bases at V and 8 bases at J, with 7 bases in the middle. Here the CDR3 DNA reads TGTGCCAGCAGCCAAGATCGGGATGGGGAGCTGTTTTTT. It is translated as CASSQDRDGELFF.